This T cell receptor beta chain was recorded in a study of T cells in Graves' hyperthyroidism and ophthalmopathy. Study observations and caveats: Most thyroid clonotypes expanded above 0.001 were also detected in blood.

There are a few counts of this clonotype. Its cognate antigen is unknown. Using RNA transcripts as the source, TCR beta CDR3 regions were amplified. The TCR CDR3 was amplified in a first-round RT-PCR using the HTBI primer set. From the multiplex PCR reads, TCRdb called clonotypes with MiXCR, one entry per CDR3 protein. The sample yields 550,000 to 600,000 distinct CDR3 sequences, approximately 15% seen once. The ends were cut back, 2 bases at V and 3 bases at J, with 8 bases in the middle. This CDR3 region has 14 residues. Germline CDR1 reads MNHEY; CDR2 reads SMNVEV (reference sequence). This clonotype originated in a woman aged 18 to 35 with Graves' ophthalmopathy. The chain joins TRBV27 to TRBJ1-3; weak D call: TRBD1 (5 bases). Sequenced: blood. CDR3 in DNA: TGTGCCAGCAGTTTAAAAGGGGTTGGAAACACCATATATTTT. Translated, it gives CASSLKGVGNTIYF.